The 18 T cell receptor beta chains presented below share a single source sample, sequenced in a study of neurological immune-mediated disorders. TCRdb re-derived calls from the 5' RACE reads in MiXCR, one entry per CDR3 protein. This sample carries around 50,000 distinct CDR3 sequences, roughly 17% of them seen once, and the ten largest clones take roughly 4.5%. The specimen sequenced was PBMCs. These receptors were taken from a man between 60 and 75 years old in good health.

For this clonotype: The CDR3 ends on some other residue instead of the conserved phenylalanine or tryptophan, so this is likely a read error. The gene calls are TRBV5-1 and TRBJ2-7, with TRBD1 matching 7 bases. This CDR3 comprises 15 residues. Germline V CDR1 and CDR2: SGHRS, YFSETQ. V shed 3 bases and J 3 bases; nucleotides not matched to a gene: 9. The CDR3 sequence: CASSSPGQAIYEQYY. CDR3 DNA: TGCGCCAGCAGCTCACCTGGACAGGCTATCTACGAGCAGTACTAC.

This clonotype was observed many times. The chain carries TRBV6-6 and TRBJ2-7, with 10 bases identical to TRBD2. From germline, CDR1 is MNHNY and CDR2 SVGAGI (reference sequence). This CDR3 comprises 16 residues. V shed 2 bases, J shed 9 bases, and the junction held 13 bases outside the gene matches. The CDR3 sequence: CASSYPGTSARGGQYF. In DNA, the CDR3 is TGTGCCAGCAGTTACCCCGGGACTAGCGCTAGAGGGGGGCAGTACTTC.

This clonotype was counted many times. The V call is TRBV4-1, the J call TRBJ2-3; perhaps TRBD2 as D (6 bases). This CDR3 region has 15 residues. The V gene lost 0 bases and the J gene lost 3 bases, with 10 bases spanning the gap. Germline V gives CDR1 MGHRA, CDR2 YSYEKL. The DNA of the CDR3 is TGCGCCAGCAGCCAAGAGGGACTCTCGACAGATACGCAGTATTTT. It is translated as CASSQEGLSTDTQYF.

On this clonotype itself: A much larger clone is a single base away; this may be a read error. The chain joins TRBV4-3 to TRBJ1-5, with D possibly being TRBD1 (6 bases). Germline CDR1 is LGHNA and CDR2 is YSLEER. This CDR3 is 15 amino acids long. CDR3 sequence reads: CASSQDWGDGQLQHF. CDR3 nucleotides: TGCGCCAGCAGCCAAGATTGGGGCGATGGACAGCTCCAGCATTTT.

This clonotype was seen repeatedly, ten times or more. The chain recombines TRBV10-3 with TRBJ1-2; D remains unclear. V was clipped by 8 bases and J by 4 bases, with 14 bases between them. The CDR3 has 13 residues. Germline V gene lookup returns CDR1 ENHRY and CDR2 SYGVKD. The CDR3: CAIWREGSYGYTF. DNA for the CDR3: TGTGCCATCTGGCGCGAAGGGTCCTATGGCTACACCTTC.

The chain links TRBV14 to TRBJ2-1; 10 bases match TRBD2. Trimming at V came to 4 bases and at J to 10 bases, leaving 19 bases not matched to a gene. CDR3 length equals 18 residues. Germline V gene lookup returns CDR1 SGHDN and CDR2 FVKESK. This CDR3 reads CASSPHPTLAGFSVEQFF. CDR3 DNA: TGTGCCAGCAGCCCCCACCCAACACTAGCGGGATTCAGTGTGGAGCAGTTCTTC.

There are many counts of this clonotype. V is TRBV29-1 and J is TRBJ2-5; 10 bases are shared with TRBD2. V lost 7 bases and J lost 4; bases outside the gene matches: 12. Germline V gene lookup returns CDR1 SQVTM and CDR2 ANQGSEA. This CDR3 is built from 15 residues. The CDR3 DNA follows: TGCAGCGCCCTTTCGGCTAGCGGGAGCACAGAGACCCAGTACTTC. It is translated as CSALSASGSTETQYF.

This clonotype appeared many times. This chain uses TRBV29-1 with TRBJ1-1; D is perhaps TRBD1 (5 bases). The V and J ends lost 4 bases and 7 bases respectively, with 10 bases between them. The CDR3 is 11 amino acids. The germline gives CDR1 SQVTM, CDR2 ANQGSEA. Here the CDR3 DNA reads TGCAGCGTTGGGGAGGGGAGTGAAGCTTTCTTT. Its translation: CSVGEGSEAFF.

Here the CDR3 reads CASSLDGSRSYEQYF. In nucleotides, the CDR3 is TGTGCCAGCAGCCTGGACGGATCCAGATCCTACGAGCAGTACTTC. This chain uses TRBV7-9 with TRBJ2-7, with D unclear. V lost 5 bases to trimming and J lost 1 base, with 15 bases between them. Germline V gives CDR1 SEHNR, CDR2 FQNEAQ (reference sequence). This CDR3 has 15 amino acids. The whole variable domain, remainder taken from reference TRBV7-9 and TRBJ2-7, is DTGVSQNPRHKITKRGQNVTFRCDPISEHNRLYWYRQTLGQGPEFLTYFQNEAQLEKSRLLSDRFSAERPKGSFSTLEIQRTEQGDSAMYLCASSLDGSRSYEQYFGPGTRLTVT.

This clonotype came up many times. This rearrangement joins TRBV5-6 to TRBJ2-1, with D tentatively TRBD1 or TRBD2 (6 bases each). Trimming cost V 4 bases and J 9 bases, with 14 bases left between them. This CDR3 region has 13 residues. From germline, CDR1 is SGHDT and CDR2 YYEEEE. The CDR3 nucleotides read TGTGCCAGCAGCAAGTCCGGGGGCCTTGAGCAGTTCTTC. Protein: CASSKSGGLEQFF.

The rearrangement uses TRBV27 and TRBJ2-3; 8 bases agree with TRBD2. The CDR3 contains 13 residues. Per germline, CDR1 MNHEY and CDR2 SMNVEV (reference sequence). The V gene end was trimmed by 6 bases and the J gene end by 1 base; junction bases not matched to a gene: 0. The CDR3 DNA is TGTGCCAGCAGGACTAGCGGCACAGATACGCAGTATTTT. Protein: CASRTSGTDTQYF.

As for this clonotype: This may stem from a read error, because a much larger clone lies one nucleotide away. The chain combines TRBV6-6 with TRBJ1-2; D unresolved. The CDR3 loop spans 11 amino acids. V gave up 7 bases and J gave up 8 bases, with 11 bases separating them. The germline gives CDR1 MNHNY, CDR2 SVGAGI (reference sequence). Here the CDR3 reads CASNHGWGYTF. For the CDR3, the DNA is TGTGCCAGCAACCATGGTTGGGGCTACACCTTC.

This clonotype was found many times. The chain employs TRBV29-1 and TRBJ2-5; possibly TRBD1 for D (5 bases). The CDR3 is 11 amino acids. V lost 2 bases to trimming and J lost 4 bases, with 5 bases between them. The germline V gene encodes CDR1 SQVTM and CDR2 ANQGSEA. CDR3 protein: CSVEQGETQYF. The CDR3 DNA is TGCAGCGTTGAACAGGGAGAGACCCAGTACTTC.

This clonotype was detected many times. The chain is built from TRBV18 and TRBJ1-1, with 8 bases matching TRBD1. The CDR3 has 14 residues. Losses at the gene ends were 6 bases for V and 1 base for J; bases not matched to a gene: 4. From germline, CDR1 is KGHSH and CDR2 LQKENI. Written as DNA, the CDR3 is TGTGCCAGCTCGTTTCAGGGGGCGAACACTGAAGCTTTCTTT. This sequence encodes CASSFQGANTEAFF. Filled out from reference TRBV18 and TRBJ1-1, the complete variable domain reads NAGVMQNPRHLVRRRGQEARLRCSPMKGHSHVYWYRQLPEEGLKFMVYLQKENIIDESGMPKERFSAEFPKEGPSILRIQQVVRGDSAAYFCASSFQGANTEAFFGQGTRLTVV.

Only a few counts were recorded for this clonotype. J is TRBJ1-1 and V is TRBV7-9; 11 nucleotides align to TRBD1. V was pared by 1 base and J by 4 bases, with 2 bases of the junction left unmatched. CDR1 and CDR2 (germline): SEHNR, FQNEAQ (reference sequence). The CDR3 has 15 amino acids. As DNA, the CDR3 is TGTGCCAGCAGCTTAGGGACAGGGGGCTTCACTGAAGCTTTCTTT. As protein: CASSLGTGGFTEAFF.

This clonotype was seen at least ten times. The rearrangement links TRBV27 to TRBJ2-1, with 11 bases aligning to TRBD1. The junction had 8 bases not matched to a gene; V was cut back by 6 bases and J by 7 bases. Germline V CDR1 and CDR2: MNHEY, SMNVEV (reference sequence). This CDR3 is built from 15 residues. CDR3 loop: CASRLGTGGGNEQFF. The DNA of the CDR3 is TGTGCCAGCAGGCTAGGGACAGGGGGTGGGAATGAGCAGTTCTTC.

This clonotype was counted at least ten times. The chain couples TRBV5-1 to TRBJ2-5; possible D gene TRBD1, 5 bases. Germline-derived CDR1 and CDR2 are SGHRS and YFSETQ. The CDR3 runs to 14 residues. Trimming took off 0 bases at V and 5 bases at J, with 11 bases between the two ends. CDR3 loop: CASSLAQVQETQYF. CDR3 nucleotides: TGCGCCAGCAGCTTGGCACAGGTCCAGGAGACCCAGTACTTC.

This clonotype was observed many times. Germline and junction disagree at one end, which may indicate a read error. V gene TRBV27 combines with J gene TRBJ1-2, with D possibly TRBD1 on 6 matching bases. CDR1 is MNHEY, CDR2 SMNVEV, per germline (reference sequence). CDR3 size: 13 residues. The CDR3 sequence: CASSLDSNNGYTF. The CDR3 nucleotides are TGTGCCAGCAGTCTGGACAGTAACAATGGCTACACCTTC.